The rows below give T cell receptor beta chains drawn from one sample of a study of T cell clonotyping in hematopoietic cell transplantation. Libraries were prepared by immunoSEQ multiplex PCR; TCRdb keeps only in-frame clonotypes and omits some of them. This sample has about 17,000 clones, with more than 75% found just once. The sequences come from PBMCs, collected 100 days after allogeneic stem cell transplant. The receptors shown here come from a male patient between 60 and 69 years old who had an allogeneic stem cell transplant from a related donor, so the T cells may come from the graft donor. Some clones in this sample may be carry-over from other donors' samples. The CDR3 runs from the conserved cysteine through the conserved F or W. D genes are given only for firm matches. Size values are once, few and many counts, or a class for expanded clones, and some rows have none.

v_call	j_call	d_call	clone_size	cdr3_nt	cdr3_aa
TRBV25-1	TRBJ1-1	.	few	TGTGCCAGCAGTGAGTTCGGTGGGTGGGCTGAAGCTTTCTTT	CASSEFGGWAEAFF
TRBV7-8	TRBJ2-3	.	.	TGTGCCAGCAGCCCCAGGGTCAGCACAGATACGCAGTATTTT	CASSPRVSTDTQYF
TRBV9	TRBJ1-2	TRBD1	once	TGTGCCAGCAGCCGGGAGGGACAGGACTATGGCTACACCTTC	CASSREGQDYGYTF
TRBV2	TRBJ1-2	.	.	TGTGCCAGCAGTGGCAGTCCGCAAGCCTATGGCTACACCTTC	CASSGSPQAYGYTF
TRBV5-6	TRBJ1-5	.	.	TGTGCCAGCAGCTTGGCGGGGACCCCGGGGAGCAATCAGCCCCAGCATTTT	CASSLAGTPGSNQPQHF
TRBV6-1	TRBJ2-2	.	.	TGTGCCAGCAGTGAGAAGGGGAACACCGGGGAGCTGTTTTTT	CASSEKGNTGELFF
TRBV28	TRBJ2-7	TRBD1	.	TGTGCCAGCAGCTCGGGACAGGCCAAATACGAGCAGTACTTC	CASSSGQAKYEQYF
TRBV25-1	TRBJ1-2	.	.	TGTGCCAGCAGTGAATACGGAGAAGTCTATGGCTACACCTTC	CASSEYGEVYGYTF
TRBV7-6	TRBJ2-3	.	.	TGTGCCAGCAGCTTTTTCCCCGGGGGACCCACTTCACGAGGCACCACAGATACGCAGTATTTT	CASSFFPGGPTSRGTTDTQYF
TRBV4-3	TRBJ1-1	.	.	TGCGCCAGCAGCCAAGTTATGAACACTGAAGCTTTCTTT	CASSQVMNTEAFF
TRBV4-3	TRBJ1-5	.	.	TGCGCCAGCAGCCCCCGTGTGGGGGGCAATCAGCCCCAGCATTTT	CASSPRVGGNQPQHF
TRBV5-1	TRBJ2-1	.	.	TGCGCCAGCAGCTTGGAGGGACGGGCTGGGGATGAGCAGTTCTTC	CASSLEGRAGDEQFF
TRBV27	TRBJ2-3	.	.	TGTGCCAGCAGTTTAACTGGGGCAAGCACAGATACGCAGTATTTT	CASSLTGASTDTQYF
TRBV7-2	TRBJ1-2	.	.	TGTGCCAGCAGCTTAGGGGCGGAATTCCAAGGCTACACCTTC	CASSLGAEFQGYTF
TRBV6-6	TRBJ2-2	TRBD2	.	TGTGCCAGCAGTTACTCAACTAGCGGGGGGGCCGGGGAGCTGTTTTTT	CASSYSTSGGAGELFF
TRBV7-2	TRBJ1-2	.	.	TGTGCCAGCAGCTTAGCGGGAGGGGGAGGCTACACCTTC	CASSLAGGGGYTF
TRBV7-2	TRBJ1-6	.	.	TGTGCCAGCAGCTTTAGGGCCGACAATTCACCCCTCCACTTT	CASSFRADNSPLHF
TRBV5-1	TRBJ2-6	.	.	TGCGCCAGCAGCCGCCTTTTAAGTGCTGGGGCCAACGTCCTGACTTTC	CASSRLLSAGANVLTF
TRBV5-1	TRBJ1-1	.	.	TGCGCCAGCAGCTCTATAACAAGCACAGCGAACACTGAAGCTTTCTTT	CASSSITSTANTEAFF
TRBV7-2	TRBJ1-2	TRBD1	.	TGTGCCAGCAGCTTAGGGGGTCAGGGACAGATAGGCTACACCTTC	CASSLGGQGQIGYTF
TRBV7-2	TRBJ1-4	.	.	TGTGCCAGCAGCTTAGTCGCGGCAGGAGATGAAAAACTGTTTTTT	CASSLVAAGDEKLFF
TRBV7-9	TRBJ2-7	TRBD2	.	TGTGCCAGCAGCTTAGCGCGGGGACTAGTGCCGGAAGAGCAGTACTTC	CASSLARGLVPEEQYF
TRBV2	TRBJ2-7	TRBD2	.	TGTGCCAGCGGATCCCTAGCGGGGAATATCAACGAGCAGTACTTC	CASGSLAGNINEQYF
TRBV28	TRBJ1-2	.	.	TGTGCCCACAGAAGCAGGGTTGATGGCTACACCTTC	CAHRSRVDGYTF
TRBV7-3	TRBJ2-7	TRBD1	.	TGTGCCAGCAGCTCATATGGGACAGCAAGCTCCTACGAGCAGTACTTC	CASSSYGTASSYEQYF
TRBV19	TRBJ2-4	TRBD1	.	TGTGCCAGTAGTAGAGACACCGGGACAGGGGACAAAAACATTCAGTACTTC	CASSRDTGTGDKNIQYF
TRBV6-1	TRBJ2-2	.	few	TGTGCCAGCAGTGTTGGAACGGGCGACACCGGGGAGCTGTTTTTT	CASSVGTGDTGELFF
TRBV11-2	TRBJ2-1	TRBD1	.	TGTGCCGTCCCCCGGGACAGGGGTCATGAGCAGTTCTTC	CAVPRDRGHEQFF
TRBV10-3	TRBJ2-6	TRBD1	.	TGTGCCATCACCCAGGGACAGAACTCTGGGGCCAACGTCCTGACTTTC	CAITQGQNSGANVLTF
TRBV28	TRBJ1-1	.	once	TGTGCCACCCGAGGTTCGGGGGGACAAGCTTTCTTT	CATRGSGGQAFF
TRBV28	TRBJ2-3	TRBD1	.	TGTGCCAGCAGTCATGGACAGGCTAGCACAGATACGCAGTATTTT	CASSHGQASTDTQYF
TRBV27	TRBJ2-7	TRBD2	.	TGTGCCAGCAGTTTAGCTAGCGGGGGGGGAGTCTCCTACGAGCAGTACTTC	CASSLASGGGVSYEQYF
TRBV2	TRBJ2-2	TRBD2	.	TGTGCCACCGCCGACCCCGGGGGGGCCGGGGAGCTGTTTTTT	CATADPGGAGELFF
TRBV9	TRBJ1-6	.	once	TGTGCCAGCAGCGTAGCCGGCCGCTCGGGAGGTTCACCCCTCCACTTT	CASSVAGRSGGSPLHF
TRBV7-2	TRBJ2-3	.	.	TGTGCCAGCAGCGGGACCTGGGGAGATACGCAGTATTTT	CASSGTWGDTQYF
TRBV6-6	TRBJ2-3	.	.	TGTGCCAGCAGTCTCACCGAGCCGGCCACAGATACGCAGTATTTT	CASSLTEPATDTQYF
TRBV5-1	TRBJ2-7	TRBD2	.	TGCGCCAGCAGCTTAACCGGGGGGTCCTCCTACGAGCAGTACTTC	CASSLTGGSSYEQYF
TRBV7-2	TRBJ2-5	.	.	TGTGCCAGCAGCTTAACGACAGGAGAAGAGACCCAGTACTTC	CASSLTTGEETQYF
TRBV9	TRBJ2-1	.	.	TGTGCCAGCAGCGTAGAGGGGGGGTACAATGAGCAGTTCTTC	CASSVEGGYNEQFF
TRBV5-6	TRBJ1-1	.	.	TGTGCCAGCAGCTTTGGGGGGACTAAGACTGAAGCTTTCTTT	CASSFGGTKTEAFF
TRBV4-2	TRBJ2-1	TRBD1	.	TGTGCCAGCAGCCAATCGGGACAGAAAAGATACAATGAGCAGTTCTTC	CASSQSGQKRYNEQFF
TRBV4-3	TRBJ1-4	.	once	TGCGCCAGCAGCCCGCTGAAAGGACAGTGGAATGAAAAACTGTTTTTT	CASSPLKGQWNEKLFF
TRBV19	TRBJ1-5	TRBD1	.	TGTGCCAGTAGTCGGGACAGGGGAACGGATCAGCCCCAGCATTTT	CASSRDRGTDQPQHF
TRBV5-6	TRBJ2-2	TRBD1	.	TGTGCCAGCAGCTACGACGGGACAGCGAACACCGGGGAGCTGTTTTTT	CASSYDGTANTGELFF
TRBV30	TRBJ1-6	.	.	TGTGCCTGGAGTTTAACAGGGAGAGGTAATTCACCCCTCCACTTT	CAWSLTGRGNSPLHF
TRBV19	TRBJ1-1	.	.	TGTGCCAGTCATCGCGGTGGGGACACTGAAGCTTTCTTT	CASHRGGDTEAFF
TRBV10-1	TRBJ1-4	TRBD1	.	TGCGCCAGCAGTTTTCGGACAGGAGCGATAACTAATGAAAAACTGTTTTTT	CASSFRTGAITNEKLFF
TRBV5-5	TRBJ1-2	.	.	TGTGCCAGCAGCTTGGGTGGCGGGTTAGAGGCCTATGGCTACACCTTC	CASSLGGGLEAYGYTF
TRBV7-8	TRBJ1-4	.	.	TGTGCCAGCAGCTTTGAGCAGGATAATGAAAAACTGTTTTTT	CASSFEQDNEKLFF
TRBV5-6	TRBJ1-6	.	few	TGTGCCAGCAGCTTGTCAGGGACACCCCTCCACTTT	CASSLSGTPLHF
TRBV27	TRBJ2-5	TRBD1	few	TGTGCCAGCAAGGGGACAGGGGGCTTCTGGACCCAGTACTTC	CASKGTGGFWTQYF
TRBV7-6	TRBJ1-2	TRBD1	.	TGTGCCAGCAGCCTGCAGACAGGGGACGGCTACACCTTC	CASSLQTGDGYTF
TRBV7-9	TRBJ2-5	.	.	TGTGCCAGCAGCTTAGAGGCTAGTCAAGAGACCCAGTACTTC	CASSLEASQETQYF
TRBV6-5	TRBJ2-6	.	.	TGTGCCAGCAGTTACGGCCGCTCTGGGGCCAACGTCCTGACTTTC	CASSYGRSGANVLTF
TRBV7-2	TRBJ1-3	.	once	TGTGCCAGCAGCTTAGGGTCCGGGCAGAGCTCTGGAAACACCATATATTTT	CASSLGSGQSSGNTIYF
TRBV6-5	TRBJ2-1	.	.	TGTGCCAGCAGACCCGGGGGGCCCCCCTACAATGAGCAGTTCTTC	CASRPGGPPYNEQFF
TRBV5-1	TRBJ2-7	.	.	TGCGCCAGCAGCTTGGACGTCAGGGAAAACGAGCAGTACTTC	CASSLDVRENEQYF
TRBV6-1	TRBJ2-5	.	.	TGTGCCAGCAGTGAAAGAGTAGGGAAGTACTTC	CASSERVGKYF